The 2 T cell receptor beta chains below were found in one sample sequenced in a study of beta chain features in type 1 diabetes. cDNA synthesis used the whole RNA isolate, giving expressed TCRB sequences. Produced via immunoSEQ multiplex PCR; TCRdb's table is partial and in-frame only. The sample carries approximately 200,000 clones, over 8.5% recorded once. Sequenced sample: naive CD4+ T cells from blood. Source of these receptors: a woman between 18 and 29 years old in good health.

As concerns this clone: With a much larger clone just one base away, this may be a read error. CDR3 sequence (DNA): TGTGCCAGCAGCCGACAGGGCACTGAAGCTTTCTTT. The encoded protein is CASSRQGTEAFF. This sequence joins TRBV7-2 and TRBJ1-1, with 7 nucleotides matching TRBD1. Germline V gene lookup returns CDR1 SGHTA and CDR2 FQGNSA. CDR3 length: 12 amino acids. V shed 5 bases, J shed 4 bases, and the junction held 1 base outside the gene matches.

This clone came up a few times. The genes are TRBV25-1 and TRBJ1-2, with a tentative D call TRBD1 (6 bases). Germline CDR1 reads MGHDK; CDR2 reads SYGVNS. Deletions cut 3 bases from V and 2 bases from J, with 10 bases between. The CDR3 covers 14 residues. The CDR3 DNA is TGTGCCAGCAGTGATGGGGGCTTGAACTATGGCTACACCTTC. Translated, it gives CASSDGGLNYGYTF.